A single sample is the source of the 21 T cell receptor beta chains below, sequenced in a study of T cell responses to AZD1222 COVID-19 vaccine. Assay: immunoSEQ multiplex PCR; the TCRdb copy retains only in-frame clones and omits some. The table shows about 150,000 clones, with 90% to 95% occurring only once. The starting material was peripheral blood, obtained 28 days after the second AZD1222 dose. These receptor sequences come from an adult who received the AZD1222 COVID-19 vaccine.

The chain links TRBV30 to TRBJ1-1; a weak D match, TRBD1 (6 bases). Germline CDR1 and CDR2: GTSNPN and SVGIG (reference sequence). CDR3 length: 12 amino acids. Trimming shortened V by 3 bases and J by 9 bases, and 14 bases separated the two germline ends. The CDR3 sequence is CAWSQAGGQAFF. The CDR3 nucleotides are TGTGCCTGGAGCCAAGCGGGGGGGCAAGCTTTCTTT. Variable domain in full (rest from reference TRBV30 and TRBJ1-1): SQTIHQWPATLVQPVGSPLSLECTVEGTSNPNLYWYRQAAGRGLQLLFYSVGIGQISSEVPQNLSASRPQDRQFILSSKKLLLSDSGFYLCAWSQAGGQAFFGQGTRLTVV.

The chain has TRBV28 and TRBJ2-7, with D tentatively TRBD1 or TRBD2 (5 bases each). V dropped 2 bases and J dropped 2 bases, with 13 bases sitting between them. This CDR3 is built from 15 residues. Per the germline V gene, CDR1 is MDHEN and CDR2 is SYDVKM. The CDR3 DNA reads as TGTGCCAGCAGTTTAGTTAGGGACGGACCCTACGAGCAGTACTTC. It specifies CASSLVRDGPYEQYF.

The chain links TRBV5-5 to TRBJ1-5; possibly TRBD1 for D (5 bases). Trimming left V 2 bases short and J 4 bases short, with 13 bases between. Germline assignment: CDR1 SGHKS and CDR2 YYEKEE (reference sequence). The length of the CDR3 is 15 residues. The CDR3 DNA reads TGTGCCAGCAGCTTTCAGGGAGGTGGAAATCAGCCCCAGCATTTT. Amino acids: CASSFQGGGNQPQHF. The whole variable domain, filled in from reference TRBV5-5 and TRBJ1-5, reads DAGVTQSPTHLIKTRGQQVTLRCSPISGHKSVSWYQQVLGQGPQFIFQYYEKEERGRGNFPDRFSARQFPNYSSELNVNALLLGDSALYLCASSFQGGGNQPQHFGDGTRLSIL.

This clone was seen once. The chain is built from TRBV9 and TRBJ2-3; 9 bases agree with TRBD1. In germline, CDR1 is SGDLS, CDR2 YYNGEE. Losses at the gene ends were 0 bases for V and 4 bases for J; bases not matched to a gene: 3. The CDR3 runs 15 residues. The CDR3 nucleotides read TGTGCCAGCAGCGTAGACAGGGGGCCGGCAGATACGCAGTATTTT. Protein sequence: CASSVDRGPADTQYF.

The V and J genes are TRBV19 and TRBJ2-3; 10 nucleotides agree with TRBD1. The CDR3 is 14 residues long. CDR1 is LNHDA, CDR2 SQIVND, per germline (reference sequence). Losses at the gene ends were 8 bases for V and 2 bases for J; bases not matched to a gene: 4. The CDR3, as DNA: TGTGCCAGTGGACAGGGGGGGAACACAGATACGCAGTATTTT. Encoded protein: CASGQGGNTDTQYF.

V usage is TRBV5-1 and J usage is TRBJ2-1, with TRBD2 matching 8 bases. The V and J ends lost 5 bases and 3 bases, in that order; junction bases with no gene match: 4. This CDR3 has 14 amino acids. Germline V CDR1 and CDR2: SGHRS, YFSETQ. The CDR3 region has the DNA TGCGCCAGCAGATATACTAGCGGCTACAATGAGCAGTTCTTC. As protein: CASRYTSGYNEQFF.

V is TRBV6-5 and J is TRBJ2-7, with 7 bases aligning to TRBD1. The CDR3 has 14 residues. The V gene's germline CDR1 is MNHEY and CDR2 SVGAGI. Trimming removed 4 bases from V and 2 bases from J; junction bases left unmatched: 5. CDR3 in DNA: TGTGCCAGCAGTTCGTACAGGGGCGCCTACGAGCAGTACTTC. Translating gives CASSSYRGAYEQYF.

J is TRBJ1-1 and V is TRBV7-9; D uncertain. Germline V lookup: CDR1 SEHNR, CDR2 FQNEAQ (reference sequence). V was pared by 1 base and J by 5 bases, with 11 bases between. The CDR3 runs to 14 residues. The CDR3 here is CASSLGPGRTEAFF. CDR3 in DNA: TGTGCCAGCAGCTTAGGTCCAGGACGGACTGAAGCTTTCTTT.

The rearrangement links TRBV19 to TRBJ2-5; D remains ambiguous. The V end lost 1 base, the J end lost 1 base, and 10 bases lay between the germline ends. The CDR3 extends over 15 amino acids. Germline-derived CDR1 and CDR2 are LNHDA and SQIVND (reference sequence). CDR3 in DNA: TGTGCCAGTAGTATAGGTGGGCGCCCCCAAGAGACCCAGTACTTC. Its protein is CASSIGGRPQETQYF.

This sequence joins TRBV15 and TRBJ2-5, with D perhaps assigned TRBD1 or TRBD2 (5 bases each). CDR1 is LNHNV and CDR2 is YYDKDF in the germline V gene (reference sequence). This CDR3 is built from 16 residues. Trimming removed 0 bases at V and 4 bases at J, with 15 bases between. The CDR3 nucleotides are TGTGCCACCAGCAGAGAGCGGGCAGGGAGTAGAGAGACCCAGTACTTC. Its translation is CATSRERAGSRETQYF.

J is TRBJ2-1 and V is TRBV6-4; D unresolved. V was trimmed by 2 bases and J by 6 bases, leaving 14 bases between them. The CDR3 runs 15 residues. CDR1 and CDR2 (germline): MRHNA, SNTAGT. The CDR3 region is CASSDLGSPTNEQFF. The DNA for the CDR3 is TGTGCCAGCAGTGACCTCGGAAGCCCCACCAATGAGCAGTTCTTC.

This clone was seen a handful of times. The chain carries TRBV15 and TRBJ2-1, with 12 positions matching TRBD2. The CDR3 consists of 21 residues. CDR1 LNHNV and CDR2 YYDKDF come from the germline V gene (reference sequence). V lost 0 bases and J lost 2; bases outside the gene matches: 14. The CDR3 bases are TGTGCCACCAGCAGAGAGATCAGGACTAGCGGGGTCAGCCTCGCCTACAATGAGCAGTTCTTC. Translation: CATSREIRTSGVSLAYNEQFF.

The chain has TRBV5-5 and TRBJ2-7; D unclear. The CDR3 totals 14 residues. The V gene lost 1 base and the J gene lost 3 bases, with 11 bases spanning the gap. Per the germline V gene, CDR1 is SGHKS and CDR2 is YYEKEE (reference sequence). As DNA, the CDR3 is TGTGCCAGCAGCTTGTCAGTATTGGGCTACGAGCAGTACTTC. Amino acids: CASSLSVLGYEQYF. The whole variable domain, filled in from reference TRBV5-5 and TRBJ2-7, reads DAGVTQSPTHLIKTRGQQVTLRCSPISGHKSVSWYQQVLGQGPQFIFQYYEKEERGRGNFPDRFSARQFPNYSSELNVNALLLGDSALYLCASSLSVLGYEQYFGPGTRLTVT.

Written as DNA, the CDR3 is TGTGCCAGCAGCCAGCGGGACAGGGGGCCCCAAGAGACCCAGTACTTC. It encodes CASSQRDRGPQETQYF. The chain recombines TRBV3-1 (or the pseudogene TRBV3-2) with TRBJ2-5, with 12 bases lining up with TRBD1. With V trimmed by 3 bases and J by 1 base, 3 bases remained unmatched. In germline, CDR1 is LGHDT, CDR2 YNNKEL (reference sequence). The CDR3 is made up of 16 amino acids.

The V gene is TRBV11-1, the J gene TRBJ1-1, with D unresolved. The germline CDR1 and CDR2 sequences are SGHAT and FQDESV (reference sequence). V lost 2 bases, J lost 5 bases, and 9 bases lay in between. The CDR3 loop spans 13 amino acids. CDR3 nucleotide sequence: TGTGCCAGCAGCTTATTTGGCAAAACTGAAGCTTTCTTT. Translation: CASSLFGKTEAFF.

The chain joins TRBV27 to TRBJ2-7, with D possibly TRBD2 on 5 matching bases. CDR3 length: 12 amino acids. Trimming stripped 5 bases from V and 7 bases from J, with 12 bases between. Germline CDR1 and CDR2: MNHEY and SMNVEV (reference sequence). CDR3 region: CASSRAGNEQYF. The CDR3 coding sequence is TGTGCCAGCAGTCGGGCCGGGAATGAGCAGTACTTC.

This sequence joins TRBV6-5 and TRBJ1-1, with D possibly being TRBD1 (6 bases). The length of the CDR3 is 15 residues. V shed 8 bases and J shed 5 bases, with 21 bases lying between them. Germline CDR1 MNHEY, CDR2 SVGAGI. In DNA, the CDR3 is TGTGCCAGCGGCAGAAAACAGGGACCTTGGACTGAAGCTTTCTTT. It translates to CASGRKQGPWTEAFF.

This clone has only one observation. The V call is TRBV19, the J call TRBJ1-1; D call uncertain. CDR1 and CDR2 (germline): LNHDA, SQIVND (reference sequence). V lost 5 bases and J lost 2, with 6 bases in between. The CDR3 totals 12 residues. The CDR3 region has the DNA TGTGCCAGTAGTTGGTATAACACTGAAGCTTTCTTT. Translating it yields CASSWYNTEAFF.

The V call is TRBV28, the J call TRBJ1-1; 10 bases line up with TRBD1. Losses at the gene ends were 5 bases for V and 0 bases for J; bases not matched to a gene: 9. CDR3 length: 17 residues. CDR1 and CDR2 (germline): MDHEN, SYDVKM. CDR3 sequence reads: CASSTVWTGGMNTEAFF. CDR3 nucleotide sequence: TGTGCCAGCAGTACGGTCTGGACAGGGGGGATGAACACTGAAGCTTTCTTT.

The V gene is TRBV11-2, the J gene TRBJ1-1; D may be TRBD1 (5 bases). This CDR3 has 12 residues. The germline V gene has CDR1 SGHAT and CDR2 FQNNGV. V shed 2 bases and J shed 9 bases, with 10 bases lying between them. CDR3 in DNA: TGTGCCAGCAGCTTACAGACAGCCAAAGCTTTCTTT. Protein: CASSLQTAKAFF.

This clone was counted a single time. This chain links TRBV5-4 with TRBJ2-1; TRBD2 agrees at 9 bases. The CDR3 totals 18 residues. J lost 0 bases, V lost 4 bases, and 11 bases had no gene match. Germline loops: CDR1 SGHNT, CDR2 YYREEE (reference sequence). CDR3 in amino acids: CASSRGGSGGSSYNEQFF. In nucleotides, the CDR3 is TGTGCCAGCAGCCGAGGGGGGAGCGGGGGGAGCTCCTACAATGAGCAGTTCTTC.